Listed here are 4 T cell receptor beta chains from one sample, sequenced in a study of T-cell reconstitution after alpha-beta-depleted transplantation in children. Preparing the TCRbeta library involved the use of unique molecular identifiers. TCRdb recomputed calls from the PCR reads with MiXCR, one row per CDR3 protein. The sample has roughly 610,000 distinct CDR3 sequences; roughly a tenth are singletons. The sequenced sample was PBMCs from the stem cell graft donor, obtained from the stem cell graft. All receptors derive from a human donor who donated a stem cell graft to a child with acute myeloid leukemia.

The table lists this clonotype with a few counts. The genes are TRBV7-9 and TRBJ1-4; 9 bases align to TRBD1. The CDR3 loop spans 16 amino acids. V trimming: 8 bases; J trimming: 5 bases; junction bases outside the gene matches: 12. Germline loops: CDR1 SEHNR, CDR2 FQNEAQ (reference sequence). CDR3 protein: CASDPRETGGNEKLFF. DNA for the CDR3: TGTGCCAGCGACCCCCGAGAGACAGGGGGGAATGAAAAACTGTTTTTT.

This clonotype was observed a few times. The CDR3 DNA reads as TGTGCCAGCAGACCAATGACTAGCACTCCTATGGATACGCAGTATTTT. Translating it yields CASRPMTSTPMDTQYF. The V call is TRBV2, the J call TRBJ2-3; 7 bases are shared with TRBD2. V lost 6 bases to trimming and J lost 6 bases; unmatched junction nucleotides: 15. The CDR3 totals 16 residues. Per the germline V gene, CDR1 is SNHLY and CDR2 is FYNNEI.

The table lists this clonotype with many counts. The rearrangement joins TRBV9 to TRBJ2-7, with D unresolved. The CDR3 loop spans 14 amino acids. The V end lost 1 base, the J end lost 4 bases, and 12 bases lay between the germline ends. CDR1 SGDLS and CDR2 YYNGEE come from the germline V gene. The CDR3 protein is CASSVTSASYEQYF. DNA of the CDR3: TGTGCCAGCAGCGTAACGAGCGCTTCATACGAGCAGTACTTC.

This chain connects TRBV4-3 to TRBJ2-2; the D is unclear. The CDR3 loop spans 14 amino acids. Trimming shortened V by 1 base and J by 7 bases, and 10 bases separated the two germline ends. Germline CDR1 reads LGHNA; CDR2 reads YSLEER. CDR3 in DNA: TGCGCCAGCAGCCAAGCTCCTAGGATCGGGGAGCTGTTTTTT. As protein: CASSQAPRIGELFF.